The 14 T cell receptor beta chains below were found in one sample sequenced in a study of CD8 T cells in ankylosing spondylitis. Each CDR3 protein is one row after TCRdb ran MiXCR on the 5' RACE reads. The sample has tens of thousands of distinct CDR3 sequences, around 25% seen once; the top ten hold around 56%. Sequencing input: blood, either unsorted or a sorted T cell fraction (not recorded which). These receptors came from a male donor with ankylosing spondylitis or in good health (not recorded which).

The chain couples TRBV7-3 to TRBJ1-1, with D uncertain. Germline V gene lookup returns CDR1 SGHTA and CDR2 FQGTGA. This CDR3 comprises 15 residues. Trimming took off 4 bases at V and 1 base at J, with 13 bases between the two ends. The CDR3 protein is CASSSELLPNTEAFF. The CDR3 bases are TGTGCCAGCAGCTCCGAATTGTTACCGAACACTGAAGCTTTCTTT.

A few counts support this clonotype. The chain couples TRBV12-3 or TRBV12-4 to TRBJ2-1; D unresolved. The CDR3 length is 13 residues. Trimming took off 3 bases at V and 2 bases at J, with 5 bases between the two ends. Written as DNA, the CDR3 is TGTGCCAGCAGTTTTGGGGCCTACAATGAGCAGTTCTTC. This gives the protein CASSFGAYNEQFF.

The chain employs TRBV5-5 and TRBJ2-4; no reliable D call. The CDR3 is 14 residues long. V was pared by 6 bases and J by 0 bases, with 10 bases between. Germline lookup yields CDR1 SGHKS and CDR2 YYEKEE (reference sequence). CDR3 residues: CASNIGLAKNIQYF. CDR3 nucleotide sequence: TGTGCCAGCAACATTGGATTAGCCAAAAACATTCAGTACTTC.

This clonotype was picked up many times. The V call is TRBV24-1, the J call TRBJ2-5; D is possibly TRBD1 or TRBD2 (5 bases each). Germline CDR1 KGHDR, CDR2 SFDVKD. The germline V and J ends were trimmed by 3 bases and 8 bases, with 15 bases remaining between them. The CDR3 consists of 14 residues. CDR3 in DNA: TGTGCCACCAGTGATGACCGGGACCCCTCTACCCAGTACTTC. This translates into CATSDDRDPSTQYF.

CDR3 protein: CASSPNTDFFHEQFF. For the CDR3, the DNA is TGTGCCAGCTCACCAAACACGGACTTCTTCCATGAGCAGTTCTTC. The V call is TRBV18, the J call TRBJ2-1, with D possibly being TRBD2 (5 bases). Germline assignment: CDR1 KGHSH and CDR2 LQKENI. This CDR3 spans 15 amino acids. Trimming removed 2 bases at V and 8 bases at J, with 16 bases between.

The sample holds a few counts of this clonotype. The chain carries TRBV5-1 and TRBJ2-1, with D unclear. Looked up from germline, CDR1 is SGHRS and CDR2 is YFSETQ. This CDR3 is built from 16 residues. The germline V and J ends were trimmed by 1 base and 0 bases, with 11 bases remaining between them. Written as DNA, the CDR3 is TGCGCCAGCAGCTTGCTGGGCTCGAGCTCCTACAATGAGCAGTTCTTC. Translation gives CASSLLGSSSYNEQFF. Combining the CDR3 with reference TRBV5-1 and TRBJ2-1 gives the whole variable domain KAGVTQTPRYLIKTRGQQVTLSCSPISGHRSVSWYQQTPGQGLQFLFEYFSETQRNKGNFPGRFSGRQFSNSRSEMNVSTLELGDSALYLCASSLLGSSSYNEQFFGPGTRLTVL.

Only a few counts were recorded for this clonotype. This chain joins TRBV25-1 and TRBJ2-1; D not resolved. This CDR3 spans 13 amino acids. V lost 3 bases and J 9 bases, leaving 12 bases between the germline ends. From germline, CDR1 is MGHDK and CDR2 SYGVNS. As DNA, the CDR3 is TGTGCCAGCAGTGAGACGCGTTGGGGTGAGCAGTTCTTC. Its translation is CASSETRWGEQFF.

In its sample, this clonotype was seen many times. The V gene is TRBV5-1, the J gene TRBJ1-5, with D possibly matching TRBD1 (6 bases). The CDR3 has 15 residues. The ends were cut back, 4 bases at V and 1 base at J, with 12 bases in the middle. Germline CDR1 SGHRS, CDR2 YFSETQ. CDR3 sequence: CASSPGGASNQPQHF. In DNA, the CDR3 is TGCGCCAGCAGCCCGGGGGGGGCGAGCAATCAGCCCCAGCATTTT. Variable domain in full (rest from reference TRBV5-1 and TRBJ1-5): KAGVTQTPRYLIKTRGQQVTLSCSPISGHRSVSWYQQTPGQGLQFLFEYFSETQRNKGNFPGRFSGRQFSNSRSEMNVSTLELGDSALYLCASSPGGASNQPQHFGDGTRLSIL.

The chain recombines TRBV20-1 with TRBJ1-4; no firm D call. Trimming cost V 3 bases and J 0 bases, with 8 bases left between them. Germline assignment: CDR1 DFQATT and CDR2 SNEGSKA (reference sequence). CDR3 size: 14 residues. The CDR3 nucleotides read TGCAGTGCTAGGGCGATTGCAACTAATGAAAAACTGTTTTTT. Its protein is CSARAIATNEKLFF.

This rearrangement joins TRBV7-6 to TRBJ2-3; D could derive from TRBD1 or TRBD2 (6 bases each). V lost 4 bases and J lost 5, with 19 bases in between. The CDR3 has 16 amino acids. Germline CDR1 SGHVS, CDR2 FNYEAQ. CDR3 sequence (DNA): TGTGCCAGCAGCTCACAGGGTGCGGGGTACGGAGATACGCAGTATTTT. Encoded protein: CASSSQGAGYGDTQYF.

This clonotype was recorded only once. This chain links TRBV9 with TRBJ2-1, with D uncertain. Trimming took off 3 bases at V and 5 bases at J, with 15 bases between the two ends. Germline V lookup: CDR1 SGDLS, CDR2 YYNGEE. This CDR3 is 15 amino acids long. CDR3 DNA: TGTGCCAGCAGCGGGCACCAGAGAGCAAACAATGAGCAGTTCTTC. Amino acid sequence: CASSGHQRANNEQFF.

The chain uses TRBV4-2 and TRBJ2-7, with TRBD2 matching 7 bases. J was trimmed by 0 bases and V by 0 bases; bases with no gene match: 2. Germline loops: CDR1 LGHNA, CDR2 YNFKEQ. The CDR3 sequence is 15 residues long. The CDR3 here is CASSQDGGGSYEQYF. CDR3 coding DNA: TGTGCCAGCAGCCAAGATGGGGGGGGCTCCTACGAGCAGTACTTC.

This clonotype came up a few times. The chain recombines TRBV12-5 with TRBJ2-7; 9 bases match TRBD1. Germline-derived CDR1 and CDR2 are LGHNT and FRNRAP. With V trimmed by 6 bases and J by 3 bases, 6 bases remained unmatched. The CDR3 runs to 14 residues. The CDR3 region has the DNA TGTGCTAGTGGACAGCCGGGACAGGGCTACGAGCAGTACTTC. Protein product: CASGQPGQGYEQYF.

The rearrangement joins TRBV11-3 to TRBJ2-2, with D perhaps TRBD1 (5 bases). The germline CDR1 and CDR2 sequences are SGHNT and YENEEA. The CDR3 runs to 13 residues. With 1 base removed from V and 10 bases from J, the gap between germline ends came to 10 bases. As DNA, the CDR3 is TGTGCCAGCAGCTTAGGTCAGGGCGAGGAGCTGTTTTTT. It is translated as CASSLGQGEELFF.